Here is one T cell receptor beta chain with its context. Antigen unknown. This entry belongs to a study of cytomegalovirus exposure and HLA in healthy donors. 13 Jbeta primers and 60 Vbeta primers were used for the PCR. The method was immunoSEQ multiplex PCR; TCRdb's version includes in-frame clones alone and lacks a portion of them. Here the sample spans approximately 160,000 clones, around 75% being singletons. Study-wide results and limits: Earlier analysis yielded a pattern in which most TCR beta V segments were productive about 90% or about 30% of the time. Some highly shared sequence variants likely arose as a pipeline artifact. In a later analysis, a missense DCLRE1C variant was linked to TCR beta V- and J-gene trimming. Most TCRs appeared rarely, but some public TCRs recurred in many donors.

The germline gives CDR1 MNHNS, CDR2 SASEGT. Trimming pared 8 bases from V and 8 bases from J, leaving 21 bases between. The CDR3 consists of 15 residues. This sequence was found in a woman in her fifties or sixties in good health and CMV-seropositive. V and J are TRBV6-1 and TRBJ2-2, with unresolved D. The sequencing input was PBMCs. CDR3 amino acids: CASGPPGSFSGELFF. DNA for the CDR3: TGTGCCAGCGGTCCTCCCGGTTCGTTTTCGGGGGAGCTGTTTTTT.